Reported below is one T cell receptor beta chain. The antigen is unknown. Germline CDR1 LGHNA, CDR2 YSLEER. This CDR3 contains 16 residues. V lost 0 bases and J lost 5, with 14 bases in between. Sequencing used immunoSEQ multiplex PCR; TCRdb keeps in-frame clones, though not all of them. The sample has about 140,000 clones, roughly 86% seen once. This sample is drawn from a study of T cell responses to AZD1222 COVID-19 vaccine. Study results and limitations: There were repertoire samples only from the period after the peak T cell response.

This chain joins TRBV4-3 and TRBJ1-5; TRBD1 might be the D (5 bases). The receptor was derived from an adult who received the MenACWY meningococcal vaccine as a control. Sample: peripheral blood, taken 28 days after the second dose of the MenACWY control vaccine. Here the CDR3 reads CASSQDHDSGYQPQHF. The CDR3 DNA reads as TGCGCCAGCAGCCAAGACCATGACAGCGGGTATCAGCCCCAGCATTTT.